The 21 T cell receptor beta chains below all came from one sample that was sequenced in a study of T-cell reconstitution after alpha-beta-depleted transplantation in children (TCRdb year 2016). Reading the label with the study, this specimen's treatment or condition is: allogeneic hematopoietic cell transplantation with graft depleted of TCRalphabeta T cells and CD19 B cells. Libraries were constructed by PCR. For sequencing, an Illumina HiSeq 2500 was employed. Molecular barcoding was employed in the preparation of TCR libraries, with unique molecular identifiers being used to normalize TCRbeta repertoire quantification. Using fastp at Q25 and MiXCR, TCRdb reprocessed the public reads and kept productive beta chains. A single entry per CDR3 protein holds the most common genes and DNA from its merged rows. The sample has 500,000 or so distinct CDR3 sequences on record, about an eighth of them singletons. The top ten constitute less than 15% of the sample.

Sequenced here: PBMCs, mostly from graft donor cells, sampled 180 days after TCRalphabeta/CD19-depleted stem cell transplant. These receptors were obtained from a female patient aged 2 to 10 who had a stem cell transplant for aplastic anemia, so the T cells may come from the graft donor.

A few counts support this clonotype. The rearrangement links TRBV15 to TRBJ2-7, with TRBD2 matching 11 bases. Germline V gene data show CDR1 as LNHNV and CDR2 as YYDKDF (reference sequence). CDR3 size: 19 residues. V dropped 0 bases and J dropped 2; count of bases not matched to a gene: 12. The CDR3 region is CATSRDLPKGTSGTYEQYF. The DNA for the CDR3 is TGTGCCACCAGCAGAGATCTGCCCAAGGGGACTAGCGGAACCTACGAGCAGTACTTC.

The rearrangement joins TRBV28 to TRBJ1-5; tentative D call: TRBD1 (6 bases). Trimming removed 4 bases at V and 3 bases at J, with 19 bases between. The CDR3 covers 17 residues. Germline V gene lookup returns CDR1 MDHEN and CDR2 SYDVKM. The DNA of the CDR3 is TGTGCCAGCAGTTCTGCCGCCGGCAGGGGAAACAATCAGCCCCAGCATTTT. Its protein is CASSSAAGRGNNQPQHF.

This chain links TRBV6-2 or TRBV6-3 with TRBJ1-1, with D hard to call. V was cut by 0 bases and J by 0 bases, with 8 bases left in between. The CDR3 totals 15 residues. CDR1 is MNHEY, CDR2 SVGEGT, per germline. CDR3 region: CASSYSEYMNTEAFF. CDR3 sequence (DNA): TGTGCCAGCAGTTACTCCGAGTACATGAACACTGAAGCTTTCTTT.

This clonotype was seen only a few times. The chain has TRBV11-2 and TRBJ2-3; a possible D gene is TRBD2 (5 bases). CDR1 is SGHAT, CDR2 FQNNGV, per germline. The CDR3 is made up of 17 amino acids. Trimming took off 4 bases at V and 4 bases at J, with 21 bases between the two ends. CDR3 bases: TGTGCCAGCAGCTCAAGGTTTGGGCCACGAGCGGCAGATACGCAGTATTTT. It specifies CASSSRFGPRAADTQYF.

The sample holds many counts of this clonotype. V gene TRBV12-3 or TRBV12-4 combines with J gene TRBJ2-2; no clear D. The CDR3 is 13 amino acids. V was shortened by 8 bases and J by 0 bases, with 7 bases between the two germline ends. The CDR3 DNA follows: TGTGCCAGCGTTTTGTCGAACACCGGGGAGCTGTTTTTT. Its translation: CASVLSNTGELFF.

Only a few counts were recorded for this clonotype. V is TRBV12-3 or TRBV12-4 and J is TRBJ2-1, with D unresolved. Trimming removed 3 bases at V and 2 bases at J, with 8 bases between. The CDR3 spans 14 residues. The CDR3 DNA reads TGTGCCAGCAGTTTTCAGACCCCCTACAATGAGCAGTTCTTC. Translation: CASSFQTPYNEQFF.

This clonotype has at least ten counts. The chain joins TRBV7-2 to TRBJ1-1, with unresolved D. The length of the CDR3 is 13 residues. The germline V gene encodes CDR1 SGHTA and CDR2 FQGNSA. Deletions cut 3 bases from V and 3 bases from J, with 8 bases between. The CDR3, as DNA: TGTGCCAGCAGCTTGGTGGACTACACTGAAGCTTTCTTT. The encoded protein is CASSLVDYTEAFF.

The rearrangement uses TRBV19 and TRBJ2-1, with a tentative D call TRBD2 (6 bases). V lost 3 bases and J lost 0, with 15 bases in between. The CDR3 loop spans 17 amino acids. Germline V gives CDR1 LNHDA, CDR2 SQIVND (reference sequence). In nucleotides, the CDR3 is TGTGCCAGTAGTATCCCCCCTAGCGCCCACTCCTACAATGAGCAGTTCTTC. Its protein is CASSIPPSAHSYNEQFF.

This rearrangement joins TRBV18 to TRBJ2-5; 8 bases match TRBD1. V lost 2 bases, J lost 3 bases, and 5 bases stayed unmatched. This CDR3 is 15 amino acids long. In germline, CDR1 is KGHSH, CDR2 LQKENI. In nucleotides, the CDR3 is TGTGCCAGCTCACCAGATGGACAGGGAGAAGAGACCCAGTACTTC. Encoded protein: CASSPDGQGEETQYF. The full variable domain, in which reference TRBV18 and TRBJ2-5 provide the parts outside the CDR3, is NAGVMQNPRHLVRRRGQEARLRCSPMKGHSHVYWYRQLPEEGLKFMVYLQKENIIDESGMPKERFSAEFPKEGPSILRIQQVVRGDSAAYFCASSPDGQGEETQYFGPGTRLLVL.

This clonotype turned up a few times. V is TRBV2 and J is TRBJ2-7; 9 bases line up with TRBD2. The V segment lost 7 bases and the J segment 1 base; nucleotides outside the gene matches: 8. The CDR3 has 15 residues. Germline CDR1 is SNHLY and CDR2 is FYNNEI. DNA of the CDR3: TGTGCCAGCATTATAGCGGGAGTTGTTTCCTACGAGCAGTACTTC. This codes for CASIIAGVVSYEQYF.

This clonotype was found a few times. V is TRBV28 and J is TRBJ1-1; maybe TRBD1 (5 bases). V gave up 8 bases and J gave up 5 bases, with 15 bases separating them. Germline CDR1 reads MDHEN; CDR2 reads SYDVKM. This CDR3 region has 13 residues. The CDR3 DNA reads as TGTGCCAGCGGCCGAGGAAGGGGAACTGAAGCTTTCTTT. It translates to CASGRGRGTEAFF.

This chain joins TRBV12-5 and TRBJ2-3; perhaps TRBD2 as D (6 bases). The CDR3 has 16 residues. V was pared by 3 bases and J by 0 bases, with 13 bases between. Germline-derived CDR1 and CDR2 are LGHNT and FRNRAP. The CDR3 sequence: CASGFQGLASTDTQYF. CDR3 sequence (DNA): TGTGCTAGTGGTTTCCAGGGACTCGCTAGCACAGATACGCAGTATTTT.

This clonotype was counted a few times. The chain carries TRBV28 and TRBJ1-3; no firm D call. The length of the CDR3 is 15 residues. Germline V gene sequence: CDR1 MDHEN, CDR2 SYDVKM. V was pared by 7 bases and J by 0 bases, with 13 bases between. CDR3 amino acids: CASIEGTISGNTIYF. The CDR3 DNA reads TGTGCCAGCATAGAGGGAACTATCTCTGGAAACACCATATATTTT.

This clonotype was counted a few times. The chain carries TRBV4-3 and TRBJ2-7; 7 bases line up with TRBD2. The CDR3 length is 15 residues. Germline CDR1 is LGHNA and CDR2 is YSLEER. V gave up 0 bases and J gave up 3 bases; unmatched junction bases: 5. For the CDR3, the DNA is TGCGCCAGCAGCCAAGATCCAGCGGGACTCTACGAGCAGTACTTC. It specifies CASSQDPAGLYEQYF.

The chain combines TRBV18 with TRBJ1-4; D is unclear. The V end lost 3 bases, the J end lost 0 bases, and 17 bases lay between the germline ends. This CDR3 comprises 18 residues. CDR1 KGHSH and CDR2 LQKENI come from the germline V gene. CDR3 region: CASSPNAPGLSTNEKLFF. The CDR3 DNA sequence: TGTGCCAGCTCACCGAATGCTCCGGGCCTTTCAACTAATGAAAAACTGTTTTTT.

The chain has TRBV7-2 and TRBJ2-7; the match to TRBD1 covers 8 bases. In germline, CDR1 is SGHTA, CDR2 FQGNSA. This CDR3 contains 16 residues. V gave up 6 bases and J gave up 3 bases; unmatched junction bases: 13. CDR3: CASRPTPGQAIYEQYF. As DNA, the CDR3 is TGTGCCAGCAGACCTACTCCGGGACAGGCTATCTACGAGCAGTACTTC.

This clonotype was seen more than once but under ten times. The chain has TRBV11-1 and TRBJ2-5, with D tentatively TRBD2 (5 bases). The CDR3 loop spans 15 amino acids. Trimming shortened V by 1 base and J by 2 bases, and 11 bases separated the two germline ends. Germline-derived CDR1 and CDR2 are SGHAT and FQDESV (reference sequence). The CDR3 region has the DNA TGTGCCAGCAGCTTAGGGAGGTGGGCTCAAGAGACCCAGTACTTC. The encoded protein is CASSLGRWAQETQYF.

There are a few counts of this clonotype. V usage is TRBV28 and J usage is TRBJ2-3, with no clear D. CDR1 and CDR2 from the germline V gene are MDHEN and SYDVKM. The CDR3 covers 15 residues. V shed 6 bases and J shed 0 bases, with 13 bases lying between them. CDR3 residues: CASSPFSKSTDTQYF. The CDR3 DNA reads TGTGCCAGCAGCCCCTTTAGCAAGAGCACAGATACGCAGTATTTT.

The V call is TRBV4-1, the J call TRBJ2-6; D is possibly TRBD2 (5 bases). This CDR3 is 18 amino acids long. V lost 1 base to trimming and J lost 4 bases, with 17 bases between them. Per germline, CDR1 MGHRA and CDR2 YSYEKL. The DNA for the CDR3 is TGCGCCAGCAGCCAAGGCCGGGAAAAGGTTATGGGGGCCAACGTCCTGACTTTC. It is translated as CASSQGREKVMGANVLTF.

This clonotype has more than one count but fewer than ten. The chain joins TRBV7-2 to TRBJ2-2, with 7 bases that match TRBD1. The CDR3 runs to 15 residues. Germline V lookup: CDR1 SGHTA, CDR2 FQGNSA. V trimming: 5 bases; J trimming: 4 bases; junction bases outside the gene matches: 7. CDR3 residues: CASSRQGIGTGELFF. DNA of the CDR3: TGTGCCAGCAGCAGACAGGGAATAGGCACCGGGGAGCTGTTTTTT.

A few counts support this clonotype. This chain links TRBV28 with TRBJ2-7; 7 bases match TRBD1. The J segment lost 2 bases and the V segment lost 7 bases, leaving 5 bases of the junction unmatched. CDR1 MDHEN and CDR2 SYDVKM come from the germline V gene. CDR3 length equals 13 residues. CDR3: CASTLDRAYEQYF. The CDR3 coding sequence is TGTGCCAGCACTCTCGACAGGGCCTACGAGCAGTACTTC.